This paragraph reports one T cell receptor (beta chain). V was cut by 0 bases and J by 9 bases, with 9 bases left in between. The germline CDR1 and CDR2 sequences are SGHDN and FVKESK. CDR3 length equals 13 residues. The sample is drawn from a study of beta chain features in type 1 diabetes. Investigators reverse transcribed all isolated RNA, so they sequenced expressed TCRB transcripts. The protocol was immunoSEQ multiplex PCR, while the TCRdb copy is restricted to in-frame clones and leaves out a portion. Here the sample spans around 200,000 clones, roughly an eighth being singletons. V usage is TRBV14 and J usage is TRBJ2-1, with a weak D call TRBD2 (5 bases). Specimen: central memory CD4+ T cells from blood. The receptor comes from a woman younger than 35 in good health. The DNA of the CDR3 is TGTGCCAGCAGCCAAGATCTAAGCGGTGAGCAGTTCTTC. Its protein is CASSQDLSGEQFF.